The clone carrying this T cell receptor beta chain was observed many times. Its antigen remains unknown. Study conclusions and caveats: Tumor memory CD4+ T cell TCR gene usage was found to cluster with blood and lymph node memory CD4+ cells and with lymph node naive CD4+ cells. Tumor Treg TCRs overlapped most with tumor naive CD4+ cells.

Full-length variable regions came from constant-region reverse primers plus semi-nested Nested Universal Primer A PCR. A single record per CDR3 protein comes from TCRdb applying MiXCR to the 5' RACE reads. The sample lists fewer than 80,000 distinct CDR3 sequences; 22% were seen once. Memory CD4+ T cells were sorted as CD4+CD45RO+CD25- cells. The germline gives CDR1 SQVTM, CDR2 ANQGSEA. V was pared by 6 bases and J by 5 bases, with 19 bases between. The CDR3 covers 14 residues. The chain employs TRBV29-1 and TRBJ2-5; TRBD2 is a possible D gene (6 bases). Sequencing was done on a sample of memory CD4+ T cells sorted from a lymph node. The subset: memory CD4+ T cells, CD4+CD45RO+CD25-. This TCR came from a female donor with breast cancer. Written as DNA, the CDR3 is TGCAGCGTCTCGGGACTCCGAACAAGCGAGACCCAGTACTTC. Its protein is CSVSGLRTSETQYF.